This T cell receptor beta chain was obtained from a study of OX40 agonist ivuxolimab in advanced cancers. V lost 5 bases to trimming and J lost 4 bases, with 8 bases between them. Per germline, CDR1 LGHNA and CDR2 YNFKEQ. CDR3 length: 12 residues. Some clones are missing from TCRdb's copy, which holds only in-frame ones; the method was immunoSEQ multiplex PCR. The data hold about 48,000 clones, with over 80% observed a single time. V gene TRBV4-2 combines with J gene TRBJ2-5, with D tentatively TRBD2 (6 bases). The sequence derives from an adult with an advanced solid tumor such as melanoma, head and neck, liver or kidney cancer. The specimen was CD4+ or CD8+ T cells sorted from blood, collected in a trial of the OX40 agonist ivuxolimab. CDR3 loop: CASSLTRETQYF. CDR3 nucleotides: TGTGCCAGCAGCTTGACTAGAGAGACCCAGTACTTC.